The rows below give T cell receptor beta chains drawn from one sample of a study of shared clonotypes between healthy human individuals. The protocol was immunoSEQ multiplex PCR, while the TCRdb copy is restricted to in-frame clones and leaves out a portion. The table records approximately 500,000 clones, 78% of them present only once. What was sequenced was PBMCs. All receptors come from a middle-aged woman in good health. Some clones in this sample may be carry-over from other donors' samples. Each CDR3 is given with its conserved first and last residue. A D gene is named only where the DNA matches it firmly. Some rows have no size entry. The others give once, few or many, or a class for an expanded clone.

>.|TRBV29-1|.|TRBJ1-4
CSVVHFEKLFF
TGCAGCGTTGTCCACTTTGAAAAACTGTTTTTT
>.|TRBV28|TRBD2|TRBJ2-2
CASTQRDNTGELFF
TGTGCCAGCACGCAGCGGGACAACACCGGGGAGCTGTTTTTT
>once|TRBV15|.|TRBJ1-2
CATSRASGGYTF
TGTGCCACCAGCAGAGCGTCAGGAGGCTACACCTTC
>.|TRBV5-4|TRBD1|TRBJ1-3
CASSLGQGPSGNTIYF
TGTGCCAGCAGCTTGGGACAGGGGCCCTCTGGAAACACCATATATTTT
>.|TRBV27|TRBD2|TRBJ2-7
CASSRGLAGGGEQYF
TGTGCCAGCAGTAGGGGACTAGCGGGCGGAGGCGAGCAGTACTTC
>once|TRBV6-5|.|TRBJ1-4
CASSYGQYEKLFF
TGTGCCAGCAGTTATGGACAGTATGAAAAACTGTTTTTT
>.|TRBV11-2|.|TRBJ2-3
CASSLSGRDTQYF
TGTGCCAGCAGCTTGAGTGGTCGGGATACGCAGTATTTT
>.|TRBV18|TRBD2|TRBJ2-1
CASSPETSVWVEQFF
TGTGCCAGCTCACCAGAGACTAGCGTGTGGGTCGAGCAGTTCTTC
>once|TRBV7-8|TRBD2|TRBJ2-5
CASSLRLAGNQETQYF
TGTGCCAGCAGCTTACGGCTAGCGGGGAACCAAGAGACCCAGTACTTC
>once|TRBV12-5|TRBD2|TRBJ2-1
CASGFMTSGTKYNEQFF
TGTGCTAGTGGTTTCATGACTAGCGGCACAAAATACAATGAGCAGTTCTTC
>.|TRBV2|TRBD1|TRBJ1-5
CASSEEAGGQPQHF
TGTGCCAGCAGTGAAGAGGCAGGGGGTCAGCCCCAGCATTTT
>.|TRBV4-2|TRBD2|TRBJ2-2
CASSPGTSGKYTGELFF
TGTGCCAGCAGCCCCGGGACTAGCGGGAAGTACACCGGGGAGCTGTTTTTT
>.|TRBV6-6|.|TRBJ2-1
CASSPGSSYNEQFF
TGTGCCAGCAGCCCAGGGAGCTCCTACAATGAGCAGTTCTTC
>.|TRBV25-1|.|TRBJ1-1
CASRRPGGGPAFF
TGTGCCAGCAGGCGGCCCGGTGGGGGGCCAGCTTTCTTT
>.|TRBV7-9|TRBD2|TRBJ2-1
CASSLAAGGGNYNEQFF
TGTGCCAGCAGCTTAGCGGCGGGAGGGGGCAACTACAATGAGCAGTTCTTC
>.|TRBV6-1|.|TRBJ2-1
CASSESLSANYNEQFF
TGTGCCAGCAGTGAATCACTTAGCGCGAACTACAATGAGCAGTTCTTC
>.|TRBV18|TRBD2|TRBJ2-1
CASSPLSLAGGNEQFF
TGTGCCAGCTCACCACTTAGCCTAGCGGGAGGCAATGAGCAGTTCTTC
>.|TRBV7-6|.|TRBJ2-7
CASSSPFRQESSYEQYF
TGTGCCAGCAGCTCTCCTTTCAGACAGGAAAGCTCCTACGAGCAGTACTTC
>.|TRBV4-1|.|TRBJ2-1
CASSQGPSNNEQFF
TGCGCCAGCAGCCAGGGACCGTCTAACAATGAGCAGTTCTTC
>.|TRBV15|.|TRBJ2-7
CATSRDGTPQGYEQYF
TGTGCCACCAGCAGAGACGGAACGCCCCAGGGTTACGAGCAGTACTTC
>.|TRBV18|TRBD1|TRBJ2-7
CASSPLGQGDEQYF
TGTGCCAGCTCACCACTGGGACAGGGCGACGAGCAGTACTTC
>few|TRBV30|TRBD2|TRBJ2-1
CAWKREGFRSYNEQFF
TGTGCCTGGAAGCGGGAGGGCTTCCGTTCCTACAATGAGCAGTTCTTC
>few|TRBV6-4|.|TRBJ2-3
CASSASTVDTQYF
TGTGCCAGCAGTGCCTCCACTGTGGATACGCAGTATTTT
>.|TRBV4-3|.|TRBJ2-3
CASSQDRFGLDTQYF
TGCGCCAGCAGCCAAGACCGGTTCGGGCTCGATACGCAGTATTTT
>.|TRBV5-1|TRBD2|TRBJ2-3
CASSPSGRAGQYF
TGCGCCAGCAGCCCTAGCGGGAGGGCCGGGCAGTATTTT
>.|TRBV29-1|.|TRBJ1-4
CSGWDRSNEKLFF
TGCAGCGGATGGGACCGATCTAATGAAAAACTGTTTTTT